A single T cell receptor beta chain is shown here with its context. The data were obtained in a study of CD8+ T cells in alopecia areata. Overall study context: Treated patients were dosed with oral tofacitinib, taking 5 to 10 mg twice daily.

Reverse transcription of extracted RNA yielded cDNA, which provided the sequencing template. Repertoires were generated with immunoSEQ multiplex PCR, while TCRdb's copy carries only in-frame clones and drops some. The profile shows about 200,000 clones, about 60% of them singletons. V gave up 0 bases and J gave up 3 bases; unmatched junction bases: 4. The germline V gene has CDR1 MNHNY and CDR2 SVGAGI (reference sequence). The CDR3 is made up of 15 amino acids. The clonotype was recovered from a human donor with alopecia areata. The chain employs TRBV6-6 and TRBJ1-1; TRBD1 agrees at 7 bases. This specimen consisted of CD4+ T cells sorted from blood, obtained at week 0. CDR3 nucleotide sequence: TGTGCCAGCAGTTACTCGCAGGGGGGTGACACTGAAGCTTTCTTT. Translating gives CASSYSQGGDTEAFF.